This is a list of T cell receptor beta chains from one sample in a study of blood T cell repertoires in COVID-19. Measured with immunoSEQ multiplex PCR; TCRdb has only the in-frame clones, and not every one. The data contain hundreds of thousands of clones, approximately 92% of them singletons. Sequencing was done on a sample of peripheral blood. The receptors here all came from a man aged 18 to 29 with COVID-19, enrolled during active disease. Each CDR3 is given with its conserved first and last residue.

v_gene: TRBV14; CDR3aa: CASSQGAYYEQYF
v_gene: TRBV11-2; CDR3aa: CASKRVSYNEQFF
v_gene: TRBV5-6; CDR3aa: CASSAGQAYSPLHF
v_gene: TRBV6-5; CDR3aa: CASRGTSVYEQYF
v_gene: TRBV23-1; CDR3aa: CASSRGGELGETQYF
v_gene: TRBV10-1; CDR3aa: CASSAAGAPDTQYF
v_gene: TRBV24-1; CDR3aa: CATSDPSVTETQYF
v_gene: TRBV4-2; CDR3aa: CASSQFSGSSYEQYF
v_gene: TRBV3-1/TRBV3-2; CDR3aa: CASSHPGQGYNEQFF
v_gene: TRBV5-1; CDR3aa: CASSFGQGSWNEQFF
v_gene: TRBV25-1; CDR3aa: CASRDSGGDTQYF
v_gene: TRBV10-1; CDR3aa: CASSESRTGGPGANVLTF
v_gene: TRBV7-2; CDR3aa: CASRNTGTGSTNEQFF
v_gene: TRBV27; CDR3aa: CASSPLTGAKNIQYF
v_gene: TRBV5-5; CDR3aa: CASSLYPRASEQYF
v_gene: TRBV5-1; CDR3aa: CASSLSSVNEKLFF
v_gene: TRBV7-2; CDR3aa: CATKRGHSYNEQFF
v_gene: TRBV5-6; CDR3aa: CASSLQSPYEQYF
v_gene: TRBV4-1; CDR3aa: CASSQGLAADNEQFF
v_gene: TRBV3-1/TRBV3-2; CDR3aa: CASSQATGLQPQHF
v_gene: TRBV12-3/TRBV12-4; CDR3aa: CASSEADNGYTF
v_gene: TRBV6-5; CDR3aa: CASSYSPTLQETQYF
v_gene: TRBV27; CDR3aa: CASSFTGQWGNEQFF
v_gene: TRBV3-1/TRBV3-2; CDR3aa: CASSYVQGEAFF
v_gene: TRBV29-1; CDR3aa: CSVEFTSGSPDTQYF
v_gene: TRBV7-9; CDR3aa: CASSLVIAGSNEQFF
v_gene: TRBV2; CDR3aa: CASSEAGVEAFF
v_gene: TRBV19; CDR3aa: CASSPQSGFQPQHF
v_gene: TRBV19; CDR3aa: CASKSQGFTEAFF
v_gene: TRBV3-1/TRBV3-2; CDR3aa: CASTRTTGPNYGYTF
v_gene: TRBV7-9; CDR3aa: CASSLPGGHGELFF
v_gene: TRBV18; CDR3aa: CASSPRLDEKLFF
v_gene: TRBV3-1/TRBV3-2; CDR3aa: CASSRVPLAGGPTDTQYF
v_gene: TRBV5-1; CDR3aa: CASSSTTGTGVGNTIYF
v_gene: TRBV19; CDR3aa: CASSAHREETQYF
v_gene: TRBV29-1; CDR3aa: CSVGRGIDEQYF
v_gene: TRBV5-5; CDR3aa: CASSSGTSFITGELFF
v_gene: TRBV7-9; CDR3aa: CASSFHSGGVDTQYF
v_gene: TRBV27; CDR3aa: CASSPTGGRVLSHLHF
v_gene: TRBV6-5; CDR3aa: CASGQTGSAEQYF
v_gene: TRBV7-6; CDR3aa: CASSVTGGSYEQYF
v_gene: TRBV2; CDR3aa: CASKRENTGELFF
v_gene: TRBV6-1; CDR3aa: CASSVNGGGWETQYF
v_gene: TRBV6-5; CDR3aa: CASSYASGRGYEQYF
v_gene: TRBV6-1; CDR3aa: CASSEGPGSEGNEQFF
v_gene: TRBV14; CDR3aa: CASSYGGAGETQYF
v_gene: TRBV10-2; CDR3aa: CANPCGQFF